One and the same sample provided the 30 T cell receptor beta chains below, sequenced in a study of post-analysis software for immune sequencing data (dated by TCRdb to 2014 to 2015). On the study overall, not on this receptor specifically: Patients showed significantly higher frequencies than controls for several TRBV segments, among them TRBV5-6, TRBV5-1 and TRBV20-1.

The library was built by means of PCR. The reads were generated on an Illumina HiSeq 2500. To reduce PCR and sequencing biases, unique molecular identifiers were built into the TCR beta cDNA libraries. TCRdb reworked the public reads: Q25 trimming with fastp, MiXCR clone assembly, productive beta chains retained. Identical CDR3 proteins give one entry, which carries the most common genes and DNA. For this sample there are roughly 650,000 distinct CDR3 sequences; 55% to 60% appear just once. Roughly 10% of the sample is taken by the ten largest. Which antigens these TCRs recognize remains unknown. Material: blood. The receptor set was obtained from a girl aged 2 to 10 with multiple sclerosis.

The V gene is TRBV20-1, the J gene TRBJ2-3, with D tentatively TRBD2 (6 bases). Germline V gives CDR1 DFQATT, CDR2 SNEGSKA (reference sequence). V was shortened by 3 bases and J by 5 bases, with 15 bases between the two germline ends. The CDR3 extends over 14 amino acids. CDR3 bases: TGCAGTGCTAGTTTTGGGGGGTCGGGAGATACGCAGTATTTT. It translates to CSASFGGSGDTQYF.

This chain links TRBV30 with TRBJ2-1, with 8 bases that match TRBD2. The germline CDR1 and CDR2 sequences are GTSNPN and SVGIG (reference sequence). The junction had 3 bases not matched to a gene; V was cut back by 5 bases and J by 6 bases. This CDR3 is built from 12 residues. CDR3 sequence reads: CAWERETNEQFF. The CDR3 region has the DNA TGTGCCTGGGAGCGGGAGACCAATGAGCAGTTCTTC.

The chain couples TRBV6-5 to TRBJ1-2; 7 bases are a match to TRBD1. Germline loops: CDR1 MNHEY, CDR2 SVGAGI. The junction had 11 bases not matched to a gene; V was cut back by 0 bases and J by 1 base. The CDR3 runs to 18 residues. In DNA, the CDR3 is TGTGCCAGCAGTTACTCGACCAGGGGGAGGGACTTTAACTATGGCTACACCTTC. It specifies CASSYSTRGRDFNYGYTF.

This clonotype was seen a few times. V and J are TRBV25-1 and TRBJ2-7; D might be TRBD2 (5 bases). The germline gives CDR1 MGHDK, CDR2 SYGVNS. V lost 6 bases to trimming and J lost 3 bases, with 9 bases between them. The CDR3 sequence is 12 residues long. CDR3 DNA: TGTGCCAGCAGCGAGGGCAACTACGAGCAGTACTTC. This codes for CASSEGNYEQYF.

The chain's CDR3 is CASSFGDIRARGYTF. The CDR3 DNA reads as TGTGCCAGCAGCTTCGGGGACATACGGGCAAGGGGCTACACCTTC. This chain joins TRBV7-9 and TRBJ1-2, with D maybe TRBD1 (6 bases). V lost 3 bases to trimming and J lost 8 bases, with 19 bases between them. CDR1 is SEHNR, CDR2 FQNEAQ, per germline (reference sequence). The CDR3 is 15 amino acids.

Here the CDR3 reads CASSGGRTYQETQYF. The DNA for the CDR3 is TGCGCCAGCAGCGGGGGACGGACGTACCAAGAGACCCAGTACTTC. This chain joins TRBV5-1 and TRBJ2-5; D is perhaps TRBD1 or TRBD2 (5 bases each). V lost 4 bases, J lost 0 bases, and 13 bases lay in between. The CDR3 length is 15 residues. The germline V gene has CDR1 SGHRS and CDR2 YFSETQ.

This sequence joins TRBV6-6 and TRBJ2-7; the match to TRBD2 covers 10 bases. Germline CDR1 MNHNY, CDR2 SVGAGI (reference sequence). The V segment lost 5 bases and the J segment 1 base; nucleotides outside the gene matches: 2. The CDR3 is made up of 14 amino acids. CDR3 coding DNA: TGTGCCAGCAGTACTAGCGGGGCTTCCTACGAGCAGTACTTC. Its protein is CASSTSGASYEQYF.

The chain carries TRBV14 and TRBJ2-3; weak D call: TRBD1 (6 bases). Deletions cut 5 bases from V and 1 base from J, with 22 bases between. CDR1 SGHDN and CDR2 FVKESK come from the germline V gene. The CDR3 covers 18 residues. The CDR3 coding sequence is TGTGCCAGCAGCAGACTTTTTACCGGGACACATCGCACAGATACGCAGTATTTT. It translates to CASSRLFTGTHRTDTQYF.

The chain joins TRBV29-1 to TRBJ2-1; the match to TRBD2 covers 13 bases. Losses at the gene ends were 5 bases for V and 6 bases for J; bases not matched to a gene: 7. In germline, CDR1 is SQVTM, CDR2 ANQGSEA. The CDR3 length is 15 residues. CDR3 loop: CSVPGTSGTRNEQFF. The CDR3 DNA reads TGCAGCGTTCCCGGGACTAGCGGGACACGCAATGAGCAGTTCTTC.

This clonotype was observed once. This chain links TRBV20-1 with TRBJ2-2, with D perhaps TRBD2 (7 bases). From germline, CDR1 is DFQATT and CDR2 SNEGSKA (reference sequence). The CDR3 is 20 amino acids. Trimming removed 3 bases at V and 2 bases at J, with 28 bases between. CDR3 DNA: TGCAGTGCTAGTGGGTTATCAGCGGGAACCGGGGGCTTAAACACCGGGGAGCTGTTTTTT. Amino acid sequence: CSASGLSAGTGGLNTGELFF.

The V and J genes are TRBV29-1 and TRBJ1-1; tentative D call: TRBD1 (5 bases). The germline CDR1 and CDR2 sequences are SQVTM and ANQGSEA. Trimming took 1 base from V and 7 from J, leaving 10 bases between them. The CDR3 extends over 12 amino acids. The DNA of the CDR3 is TGCAGCGTTGAAGGGCTAGGGGTTGAAGCTTTCTTT. Its translation is CSVEGLGVEAFF.

To note about this clonotype: The CDR3 ends on some other residue instead of the conserved phenylalanine or tryptophan, so this is likely a read error. The chain links TRBV12-3 or TRBV12-4 to TRBJ1-1, with unresolved D. The CDR3 length is 13 residues. V gave up 5 bases and J gave up 6 bases, with 13 bases separating them. The CDR3 DNA is TGTGCCAGCAGTCCAAGAGGGAGAGCTGAAGCTTTCTGT. This gives the protein CASSPRGRAEAFC.

The chain uses TRBV6-6 and TRBJ1-1; 9 positions agree with TRBD1. Per the germline V gene, CDR1 is MNHNY and CDR2 is SVGAGI (reference sequence). The CDR3 spans 17 residues. Trimming removed 6 bases from V and 1 base from J; junction bases left unmatched: 12. CDR3 DNA sequence: TGTGCCAGCAGCACGAACAGGGGGCTTACGCAGAACACTGAAGCTTTCTTT. This encodes CASSTNRGLTQNTEAFF.

Written as DNA, the CDR3 is TGCAGTGCTAAGAGCCCAGGGGCTAGCACAGATACGCAGTATTTT. Amino acids: CSAKSPGASTDTQYF. The chain recombines TRBV20-1 with TRBJ2-3; D is perhaps TRBD1 (6 bases). The germline CDR1 and CDR2 sequences are DFQATT and SNEGSKA (reference sequence). V was trimmed by 4 bases and J by 0 bases, leaving 14 bases between them. This CDR3 contains 15 residues.

The CDR3 bases are TGTGCCAGCAGCCAACGATACTATGGCTACACCTTC. Translation: CASSQRYYGYTF. The genes are TRBV3-1 and TRBJ1-2, with D unresolved. The V gene's germline CDR1 is LGHDT and CDR2 YNNKEL (reference sequence). The CDR3 runs to 12 residues. V lost 2 bases and J 3 bases, leaving 4 bases between the germline ends.

The chain links TRBV5-1 to TRBJ2-3; no definite D call. V was trimmed by 0 bases and J by 2 bases, leaving 10 bases between them. The CDR3 has 15 residues. Germline V lookup: CDR1 SGHRS, CDR2 YFSETQ. CDR3: CASSLEYWSTDTQYF. Here the CDR3 DNA reads TGCGCCAGCAGCTTGGAATATTGGTCCACAGATACGCAGTATTTT.

This clonotype has only one observation. V is TRBV20-1 and J is TRBJ2-1; 10 bases map to TRBD2. Looked up from germline, CDR1 is DFQATT and CDR2 is SNEGSKA (reference sequence). This CDR3 contains 19 residues. J lost 8 bases, V lost 0 bases, and 19 bases had no gene match. This CDR3 reads CSARDLAGDSGGGWDEQFF. CDR3 in DNA: TGCAGTGCTAGAGATCTCGCCGGCGACAGCGGGGGGGGCTGGGATGAGCAGTTCTTC.

This chain links TRBV19 with TRBJ2-7; 10 nucleotides align to TRBD2. Trimming cost V 4 bases and J 7 bases; bases outside gene matches: 16. The CDR3 runs to 17 residues. CDR1 and CDR2 (germline): LNHDA, SQIVND (reference sequence). The CDR3 here is CASSRETSGDHYNEQYF. CDR3 nucleotide sequence: TGTGCCAGTAGTAGGGAAACTAGCGGGGACCACTACAATGAGCAGTACTTC.

The chain has TRBV12-5 and TRBJ2-5; 7 bases align to TRBD2. The J call could be wrong; TRBJ2-7 is a better fit for the DNA end. Germline V gives CDR1 LGHNT, CDR2 FRNRAP. The CDR3 extends over 14 amino acids. The CDR3 DNA reads as TGTGCTAGTGGTCTCGGGACTACCCTCTACGAGCAGTACTTC. Protein: CASGLGTTLYEQYF.

The chain carries TRBV7-2 and TRBJ2-3, with 9 bases aligning to TRBD1. The length of the CDR3 is 16 residues. Trimming at V came to 6 bases and at J to 5 bases, leaving 12 bases not matched to a gene. Germline V gene lookup returns CDR1 SGHTA and CDR2 FQGNSA. CDR3 sequence: CASRPPGQGREDTQYF. DNA for the CDR3: TGTGCCAGCAGACCCCCGGGACAGGGTCGGGAAGATACGCAGTATTTT.

The count of this clonotype is one. The chain has TRBV5-1 and TRBJ2-1; D may be TRBD2 (7 bases). V shed 7 bases and J shed 9 bases, with 14 bases lying between them. CDR3 length equals 12 residues. CDR1 is SGHRS and CDR2 is YFSETQ in the germline V gene. CDR3 coding DNA: TGCGCCAGCGGAGGGGGGGTGAGTGAGCAGTTCTTC. It specifies CASGGGVSEQFF. Full variable domain (remainder filled in from reference TRBV5-1 and TRBJ2-1): KAGVTQTPRYLIKTRGQQVTLSCSPISGHRSVSWYQQTPGQGLQFLFEYFSETQRNKGNFPGRFSGRQFSNSRSEMNVSTLELGDSALYLCASGGGVSEQFFGPGTRLTVL.

There are a few counts of this clonotype. A much larger clone differs by one base, so this may be a read error. V and J are TRBV29-1 and TRBJ2-5; D unclear. V lost 8 bases and J lost 1, with 5 bases in between. Germline CDR1 is SQVTM and CDR2 is ANQGSEA. CDR3 length: 10 residues. Here the CDR3 DNA reads TGCAGCATTGGCCAAGAGACCCAGTACTTC. Protein: CSIGQETQYF.

In its sample, this clonotype was seen once. The genes are TRBV6-5 and TRBJ2-7; 8 nucleotides agree with TRBD1. V lost 4 bases and J lost 0; bases outside the gene matches: 8. Per the germline V gene, CDR1 is MNHEY and CDR2 is SVGAGI. This CDR3 is built from 16 residues. This CDR3 is CASSSFGQGHSYEQYF. The CDR3 coding sequence is TGTGCCAGCAGTTCCTTTGGACAGGGCCACTCCTACGAGCAGTACTTC.

The chain recombines TRBV29-1 with TRBJ2-3; perhaps TRBD1 as D (6 bases). V shed 7 bases and J shed 2 bases, with 19 bases lying between them. This CDR3 has 15 residues. From germline, CDR1 is SQVTM and CDR2 ANQGSEA. The CDR3 loop reads CSANQGTLLTDTQYF. The CDR3 DNA follows: TGCAGCGCCAACCAGGGGACGCTCCTCACAGATACGCAGTATTTT.

The rearrangement uses TRBV9 and TRBJ2-1; a weak D match, TRBD1 (7 bases). Per the germline V gene, CDR1 is SGDLS and CDR2 is YYNGEE. CDR3 size: 15 residues. The ends were cut back, 0 bases at V and 4 bases at J, with 11 bases in the middle. CDR3 sequence reads: CASSVVGGQYNEQFF. DNA of the CDR3: TGTGCCAGCAGCGTAGTCGGGGGACAGTACAATGAGCAGTTCTTC.

The V call is TRBV12-3 or TRBV12-4, the J call TRBJ1-2; TRBD1 is a possible D gene (6 bases). Trimming took off 6 bases at V and 3 bases at J, with 14 bases between the two ends. This CDR3 has 14 amino acids. The CDR3 loop is CASSLGGADYGYTF. CDR3 nucleotide sequence: TGTGCCAGCAGCCTGGGGGGCGCGGACTATGGCTACACCTTC.

The gene calls are TRBV12-3 or TRBV12-4 and TRBJ1-5; no clear D. This CDR3 has 12 amino acids. Between the trimmed V and J ends, which lost 8 bases and 4 bases, there was a span of 9 bases. DNA of the CDR3: TGTGCCAGCTTCCGGGATAATCAGCCCCAGCATTTT. Translation: CASFRDNQPQHF.

The chain couples TRBV7-2 to TRBJ1-4; TRBD1 agrees at 7 bases. Germline values: CDR1 SGHTA, CDR2 FQGNSA. This CDR3 comprises 14 residues. V was pared by 2 bases and J by 8 bases, with 5 bases of the junction left unmatched. The CDR3 here is CASSLSYRGEKLFF. CDR3 nucleotides: TGTGCCAGCAGCTTAAGCTACAGGGGAGAAAAACTGTTTTTT.

The chain combines TRBV6-5 with TRBJ2-3; D is uncertain. The CDR3 is made up of 13 amino acids. Germline CDR1 reads MNHEY; CDR2 reads SVGAGI. The V end was cut by 6 bases, the J end by 5 bases, with 12 bases between. CDR3 amino acids: CASRLRVQDTQYF. As DNA, the CDR3 is TGTGCCAGCAGGCTCCGGGTCCAAGATACGCAGTATTTT.

The V gene is TRBV15, the J gene TRBJ2-7; D is perhaps TRBD1 or TRBD2 (6 bases each). V lost 5 bases to trimming and J lost 6 bases, with 17 bases between them. Germline assignment: CDR1 LNHNV and CDR2 YYDKDF (reference sequence). The CDR3 consists of 14 residues. CDR3 sequence reads: CATSVSGASLEQYF. The DNA of the CDR3 is TGTGCCACCAGCGTATCGGGGGCTTCCCTCGAGCAGTACTTC.